The following is a TCR beta chain sequence with its context. This clonotype came up a few times. What this receptor recognizes is not known. Base qualities are not recorded, but no much larger clone differs from it by a single base. Taken from cysteine to phenylalanine, the CDR3 has 12 residues. Only the CDR3 portion is preserved as DNA: 36 bases, with reading frame beginning at the first base. The germline V gene provides CDR1 SQVTM and CDR2 ANQGSEA. V is shortened by 5 bases, J by 12 bases, and the region joining them spans 17 bases. These data come from a study of T cells in Graves' hyperthyroidism and ophthalmopathy (dated by TCRdb to between 2017 and 2020). Concerning the study at large: Peripheral blood was sampled at the time of initial diagnosis, prior to any treatment. TCR V-J signatures able to tell the groups apart were searched for in a discovery cohort of 100 patients, of whom approximately 40 had Graves' ophthalmopathy and 55 to 60 had stable Graves' hyperthyroidism. Whether ophthalmopathy could be predicted prospectively was tested in an independent validation cohort made up of roughly 19 hyperthyroidism patients plus 17 patients who later progressed to ophthalmopathy. For training and testing, the 100 or so patients in the discovery cohort were randomly divided in a 7:3 ratio. Thyroid tissue and blood T-cell repertoires from six Graves' hyperthyroidism patients were also compared in the study. Once sampling was done, hyperthyroidism patients were given methimazole at a starting dose of 30 mg daily, whereas ophthalmopathy patients were given high-dose intravenous methylprednisolone. TCR Vbeta CDR3 sequencing of roughly 140 peripheral blood samples (fewer than 45 ophthalmopathy, roughly 74 hyperthyroidism and approximately 17 progressor patients) is reported in the paper. Overall results and qualifications from the work: Most expanded thyroid clonotypes (frequency above 0.001) were also detected in blood, suggesting blood repertoires may reflect thyroid immune responses. During validation, the model predicted progression to ophthalmopathy a median of around 6 months ahead of onset, with almost 71% sensitivity and about 75% specificity. Ophthalmopathy was separated from stable hyperthyroidism by a 13 V-J signature model, with 87.88% sensitivity and 81% to 82% specificity obtained in cross-validation and 80%/75% obtained in testing. Sample size was not statistically predetermined, and investigators were not blinded to group allocation.

TCR beta CDR3 regions were amplified from RNA transcripts. The first round of RT-PCR for the TCR CDR3 was performed with the HTBI primer set and the Qiagen OneStep RT-PCR kit. Libraries were constructed in a second round of multiplex PCR, after which size selection and purification were carried out. Libraries were sequenced paired-end with 100 bp reads on an Illumina HiSeq2000. Turning to the authors' computational methods: SOAPnuke was used to process the raw data, with reads discarded if the reads contained adapters or uncalled bases, had a mean Phred below 15, or lacked an exact constant-primer or identifier match. High-quality paired reads were merged using COPE v1.2.5, and each unique nucleotide sequence was defined as a clonotype. MiTCR v1.1 was used to align clonotypes to the IMGT TRBV, TRBD and TRBJ reference segments. The analysis included only V-J combinations with a frequency above 0.0001, which together covered approximately 99% of the repertoires. The TCS score was defined as the ratio of F50 (clonal expansion) to E x V (chaos), calculated using BLOSUM62-based TCRdist between CDR3 peptides within each V-J. Welch's t-statistics and random forest reduced around 510 V-J features to 13, which were used in a naive Bayes classifier (R e1071). TCRdb took the public reads, trimmed them with fastp at Q25, ran MiXCR for clone calling and kept in-frame beta chains. All rows with the same CDR3 protein become a single entry with the most common DNA and genes. These V and J calls originate from TCRdb's pipeline instead of the authors' own analysis. Across this sample there are roughly 380,000 distinct CDR3 sequences, with approximately 15% seen only once. Around 10% of the sample rests with the top ten.

Graves' hyperthyroidism was defined as stable when no progression to ophthalmopathy occurred over 18 months of follow-up. Hyperthyroidism patients were newly diagnosed, with disease duration under 2 months, and aged 18 to 65 years. Exclusion was applied to patients with uncontrolled infections, other autoimmune diseases, pregnancy or lactation. Diagnoses were established on the basis of clinical symptoms, serum thyroxine and TRAb, thyroid ultrasound, and orbital computed tomography. PBMCs were separated from 10 ml of fresh peripheral blood using Ficoll-Paque density gradient centrifugation. Trizol reagent was used to extract total RNA, and RNA quality was then checked on an Agilent 2100 Bioanalyzer.

The V and J genes are TRBV29-1 and TRBJ2-1; a tentative D call is TRBD2 (5 bases match). The sample taken for sequencing was blood. This sequence was found in an older woman with Graves' hyperthyroidism. Here is the DNA: TGCAGCGTTTTCCAATTGGGGAGCCCGCAGTTCTTC. Translated, this gives CSVFQLGSPQFF.